The rows below give T cell receptor beta chains drawn from one sample of a study of T cell responses to AZD1222 COVID-19 vaccine. The repertoire was sequenced with immunoSEQ multiplex PCR; TCRdb's copy has only in-frame clones and lacks some. Of some 120,000 clones in the sample, around 90% were seen once. Sequenced material: peripheral blood, taken 28 days after the second dose of the MenACWY control vaccine. All receptors derive from an adult who received the MenACWY meningococcal vaccine as a control. Both conserved end residues are part of each CDR3. D genes are given only for firm matches. The size of a clone is reported for some rows only, either as once, few or many, or as a class for expanded clones.

D gene,clone size,V gene,J gene,CDR3 protein,CDR3 DNA
-,-,TRBV19,TRBJ2-1,CASSVPGRKRGEQFF,TGTGCCAGTAGTGTGCCGGGCCGAAAAAGAGGTGAGCAGTTCTTC
-,-,TRBV5-5,TRBJ1-4,CASSSDQEKLFF,TGTGCCAGCAGCTCGGACCAGGAAAAACTGTTTTTT
-,few,TRBV4-2,TRBJ2-3,CASSQDLTWARLNTDTQYF,TGTGCCAGCAGCCAAGATTTGACCTGGGCTCGCCTGAACACAGATACGCAGTATTTT
-,-,TRBV2,TRBJ1-5,CASSEQGVVGQPQHF,TGTGCCAGCAGTGAACAAGGGGTAGTGGGTCAGCCCCAGCATTTT
-,once,TRBV29-1,TRBJ1-2,CSVGDGNYGYTF,TGCAGCGTTGGGGACGGAAACTATGGCTACACCTTC
TRBD2,-,TRBV7-2,TRBJ2-1,CASSLASLGSGEGQFF,TGTGCCAGCAGCTTAGCGTCTCTGGGTAGCGGGGAAGGGCAGTTCTTC
-,-,TRBV3-1/TRBV3-2,TRBJ2-1,CASSLDRSSYNEQFF,TGTGCCAGCAGCCTGGACAGAAGCTCCTACAATGAGCAGTTCTTC
-,-,TRBV5-1,TRBJ2-7,CASSFYRDTYEQYF,TGCGCCAGCAGCTTTTACCGGGACACCTACGAGCAGTACTTC
-,-,TRBV19,TRBJ1-6,CASSIEWENSPLHF,TGTGCCAGTAGTATCGAGTGGGAGAATTCACCCCTCCACTTT
-,-,TRBV12-3/TRBV12-4,TRBJ1-3,CASSFEGVNTIYF,TGTGCCAGCAGTTTTGAAGGTGTCAACACCATATATTTT
-,-,TRBV4-1,TRBJ2-1,CASSRVGDPGQFF,TGCGCCAGCAGCCGTGTGGGAGACCCGGGGCAGTTCTTC
-,once,TRBV5-1,TRBJ2-7,CASKPQGVGLAIYEQYF,TGCGCCAGCAAACCTCAGGGGGTCGGGCTAGCGATTTACGAGCAGTACTTC
TRBD1,-,TRBV2,TRBJ1-4,CASRGQTNEKLFF,TGTGCCAGCAGGGGACAGACAAATGAAAAACTGTTTTTT
-,-,TRBV4-2,TRBJ2-2,CASSQDLVSRVGTGELFF,TGTGCCAGCAGCCAAGATTTAGTTAGTAGGGTTGGGACCGGGGAGCTGTTTTTT
TRBD2,-,TRBV5-1,TRBJ2-5,CASSLAPSGINQETQYF,TGCGCCAGCAGCTTGGCCCCTAGCGGGATTAACCAAGAGACCCAGTACTTC
-,few,TRBV30,TRBJ2-7,CAWSVSGGYEQYF,TGTGCCTGGAGTGTTTCAGGGGGGTACGAGCAGTACTTC
TRBD1,-,TRBV4-2,TRBJ1-4,CASSQDTGAGKLFF,TGTGCCAGCAGCCAAGATACAGGGGCAGGAAAACTGTTTTTT
-,-,TRBV6-5,TRBJ2-7,CASSYRRGEQYF,TGTGCCAGCAGTTACCGACGAGGCGAGCAGTACTTC
-,-,TRBV5-6,TRBJ1-1,CASSLRPGRVSPEAFF,TGTGCCAGCAGCTTGAGACCCGGGAGAGTGAGTCCTGAAGCTTTCTTT
-,-,TRBV24-1,TRBJ2-2,CATSDSNRVHTGELFF,TGTGCCACCAGTGATTCAAACAGGGTGCACACCGGGGAGCTGTTTTTT
TRBD1,-,TRBV2,TRBJ2-3,CASGATGTGYTDTQYF,TGTGCCAGCGGGGCAACCGGGACAGGGTACACAGATACGCAGTATTTT
TRBD1,-,TRBV28,TRBJ1-1,CASSPRDRGVLGTEAFF,TGTGCCAGCAGTCCTAGGGACAGGGGGGTTCTAGGGACTGAAGCTTTCTTT
TRBD1,-,TRBV12-5,TRBJ1-5,CASGTGGNQPQHF,TGTGCTAGTGGGACAGGGGGGAATCAGCCCCAGCATTTT
-,once,TRBV29-1,TRBJ2-5,CSVEGEGAVKETQYF,TGCAGCGTTGAAGGGGAGGGGGCGGTGAAAGAGACCCAGTACTTC
TRBD1,-,TRBV7-8,TRBJ1-1,CASSLADRGNTEAFF,TGTGCCAGCAGCTTAGCGGACAGGGGGAACACTGAAGCTTTCTTT
TRBD2,-,TRBV5-1,TRBJ2-3,CASSSGLAGAGDTQYF,TGCGCCAGCAGCTCTGGGTTAGCGGGGGCGGGAGATACGCAGTATTTT
-,-,TRBV7-9,TRBJ2-3,CASSPVATDTQYF,TGTGCCAGCAGTCCAGTAGCGACAGATACGCAGTATTTT
-,once,TRBV11-1,TRBJ1-1,CASSATGVRTEAFF,TGTGCCAGCAGCGCGACAGGCGTAAGGACTGAAGCTTTCTTT
TRBD1,-,TRBV2,TRBJ2-7,CASRGDRASYEQYF,TGTGCCAGCAGAGGGGACAGGGCGTCCTACGAGCAGTACTTC
TRBD2,-,TRBV10-1,TRBJ2-2,CASSPQLAAHTGELFF,TGCGCCAGCAGTCCCCAACTAGCGGCCCACACCGGGGAGCTGTTTTTT
-,-,TRBV11-2,TRBJ1-2,CASSLTTGGSGYTF,TGTGCCAGCAGCCTAACTACGGGGGGCAGCGGCTACACCTTC
TRBD1,-,TRBV10-1,TRBJ1-4,CASSEGDRHEKLFF,TGCGCCAGCAGTGAGGGGGACAGGCACGAAAAACTGTTTTTT
-,-,TRBV18,TRBJ1-1,CASSPAKGQSNTEAFF,TGTGCCAGCTCACCAGCCAAAGGACAGTCGAACACTGAAGCTTTCTTT
-,-,TRBV4-3,TRBJ2-1,CASSQELGREQFF,TGCGCCAGCAGCCAAGAACTGGGGCGGGAGCAGTTCTTC
-,-,TRBV7-2,TRBJ1-5,CASSLSRSNQPQHF,TGTGCCAGCAGCTTATCCCGGAGCAATCAGCCCCAGCATTTT
-,-,TRBV4-2,TRBJ1-3,CASRGNTIYF,TGTGCCAGCCGGGGAAACACCATATATTTT
-,once,TRBV11-1,TRBJ2-7,CASSPQYSSYEQYF,TGTGCCAGCAGCCCACAGTACTCCTCCTACGAGCAGTACTTC
TRBD2,-,TRBV28,TRBJ2-4,CASSLYGGGNIQYF,TGTGCCAGCAGTTTATATGGGGGGGGAAACATTCAGTACTTC
-,-,TRBV28,TRBJ1-2,CASSLYGGGYGYTF,TGTGCCAGCAGTTTATACGGGGGGGGCTATGGCTACACCTTC
-,-,TRBV12-3/TRBV12-4,TRBJ2-1,CASSTSIGEQFF,TGTGCCAGCAGCACTAGTATTGGTGAGCAGTTCTTC
TRBD1,-,TRBV5-1,TRBJ1-2,CASSLQGFYGYTF,TGCGCCAGCAGCCTACAGGGGTTCTATGGCTACACCTTC
-,-,TRBV2,TRBJ2-7,CASKGFPEEQYF,TGTGCCAGCAAAGGTTTTCCGGAGGAGCAGTACTTC
TRBD1,-,TRBV5-5,TRBJ2-1,CASSSTGTGGPGREFF,TGTGCCAGCAGCTCTACCGGGACAGGGGGCCCCGGGCGGGAGTTCTTC
-,-,TRBV4-1,TRBJ1-2,CASSQVRGEGYTF,TGCGCCAGCAGCCAAGTAAGAGGGGAAGGCTACACCTTC
-,-,TRBV27,TRBJ2-1,CASSPKKVARNEQFF,TGTGCCAGCAGCCCCAAGAAGGTCGCCCGCAATGAGCAGTTCTTC
TRBD1,-,TRBV10-3,TRBJ2-7,CAISDGTGSSYEQYF,TGTGCCATCAGTGATGGGACAGGGAGCTCCTACGAGCAGTACTTC